This T cell receptor (beta chain) stems from a study of T cells after yellow fever vaccination. Study context: Where fractions had low cell numbers, libraries were prepared from them with the SMART-Seq v4 Ultra Low Input RNA kit.

V was shortened by 1 base and J by 0 bases, with 12 bases between the two germline ends. The CDR3 covers 16 residues. The germline gives CDR1 ENHRY, CDR2 SYGVKD. Points from the study as a whole: Compared with primary, the secondary response was weaker and peaked at day 5, not 15.

This clonotype was found many times. No antigen is known for it. Template switching by 5'RACE produced TCR cDNA, adding a universal primer site and UMIs. Each CDR3 protein is one row after TCRdb ran MiXCR on the 5' RACE reads. The sample includes 300,000 or so distinct CDR3 sequences, 3% to 4.5% of them seen just once. The source of this sequence is a man in his late teens or twenties who received the YFV17D yellow fever vaccine. The input for sequencing was PBMCs, taken 5 days after the yellow fever booster vaccination. V gene TRBV10-3 combines with J gene TRBJ1-2, with D perhaps TRBD1 (5 bases). The CDR3 sequence is CAISEYRDGANYGYTF. As DNA, the CDR3 is TGTGCCATCAGTGAGTACCGGGACGGAGCTAACTATGGCTACACCTTC.